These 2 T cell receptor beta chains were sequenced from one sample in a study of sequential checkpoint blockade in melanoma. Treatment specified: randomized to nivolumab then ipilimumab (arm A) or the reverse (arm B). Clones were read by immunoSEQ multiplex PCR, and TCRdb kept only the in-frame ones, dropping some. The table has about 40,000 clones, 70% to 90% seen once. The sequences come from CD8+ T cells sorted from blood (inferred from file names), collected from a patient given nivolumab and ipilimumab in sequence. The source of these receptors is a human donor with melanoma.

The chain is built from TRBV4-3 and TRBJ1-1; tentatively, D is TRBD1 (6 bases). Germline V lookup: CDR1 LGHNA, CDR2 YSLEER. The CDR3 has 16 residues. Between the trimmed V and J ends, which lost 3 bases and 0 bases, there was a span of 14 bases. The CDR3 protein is CASSQETGLLNTEAFF. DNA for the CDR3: TGCGCCAGCAGCCAGGAGACAGGACTCCTGAACACTGAAGCTTTCTTT.

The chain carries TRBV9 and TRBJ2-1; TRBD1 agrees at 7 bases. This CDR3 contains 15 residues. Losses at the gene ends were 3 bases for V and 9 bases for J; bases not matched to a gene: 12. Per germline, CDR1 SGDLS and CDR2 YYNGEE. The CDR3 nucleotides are TGTGCCAGCAGCGCCGAAAGACAGGGAACGGGTGAGCAGTTCTTC. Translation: CASSAERQGTGEQFF.